This record looks at one T cell receptor (beta chain) sequence and its context. This specimen belongs to a study of blood T cell repertoires in COVID-19. In the original analysis: Estimation of nucleated cell counts relied on the amplification of reference gene primers. The assay was immunoSEQ multiplex PCR, and TCRdb's table has in-frame clones only and misses some. D and trimming were read from the DNA, whereas the V and J calls and clone size are those reported in that table. The sample has 130,000 or so clones; about 79% are singletons. V lost 4 bases to trimming and J lost 0 bases, with 7 bases between them. The CDR3 runs 13 residues. CDR1 and CDR2 (germline): SQVTM, ANQGSEA.

Specimen: peripheral blood. The J gene is TRBJ2-1, the V gene TRBV29-1; D call uncertain. The receptor comes from a woman in her seventies with acute or convalescent COVID-19. CDR3 sequence reads: CSVAEYSYNEQFF. CDR3 sequence (DNA): TGCAGCGTTGCGGAGTACTCCTACAATGAGCAGTTCTTC.